Presented here are 19 T cell receptor beta chains from one specimen sequenced in a study of CD8+ T cells in alopecia areata. cDNA serving as the sequencing template came from extracted, reverse transcribed RNA. TCRdb's copy holds only in-frame clones and misses some; the assay was immunoSEQ multiplex PCR. The data contain about 190,000 clones, around three fifths of them seen just once; the ten biggest clones take up roughly 14%. The source material was CD4+ T cells sorted from blood, sampled at week 0. These receptors were collected from a human donor with alopecia areata.

There are a few counts of this clone. The rearrangement uses TRBV19 and TRBJ2-3; 12 nucleotides match TRBD1. This CDR3 comprises 19 residues. Germline lookup yields CDR1 LNHDA and CDR2 SQIVND (reference sequence). The V segment lost 3 bases and the J segment 7 bases; nucleotides outside the gene matches: 17. The CDR3 DNA sequence: TGTGCCAGTAGTATTAGGGGACAGGGGGCGAACCGGCCGCAGAATACGCAGTATTTT. Translating gives CASSIRGQGANRPQNTQYF.

The rearrangement links TRBV10-3 to TRBJ1-3; no clear D gene. V shed 8 bases and J shed 0 bases, with 8 bases lying between them. The germline CDR1 and CDR2 sequences are ENHRY and SYGVKD. The CDR3 spans 13 residues. The DNA for the CDR3 is TGTGCCATCGCGGGGAGCTCTGGAAACACCATATATTTT. It encodes CAIAGSSGNTIYF.

This chain joins TRBV25-1 and TRBJ2-1; D ambiguous. Trimming stripped 1 base from V and 4 bases from J, with 8 bases between. Germline V CDR1 and CDR2: MGHDK, SYGVNS. This CDR3 is 14 amino acids long. The CDR3 is CASSESQAYNEQFF. DNA for the CDR3: TGTGCCAGCAGTGAATCTCAAGCTTACAATGAGCAGTTCTTC.

The chain carries TRBV5-1 and TRBJ2-7; 8 bases are shared with TRBD1. The germline CDR1 and CDR2 sequences are SGHRS and YFSETQ. After removal of 4 bases from V and 2 bases from J, the junction contained 8 bases not matched to a gene. The CDR3 has 15 amino acids. CDR3 nucleotide sequence: TGCGCCAGCAGCCCGGGTGACAGGGGCACCTACGAGCAGTACTTC. Amino acids: CASSPGDRGTYEQYF.

The V call is TRBV10-3, the J call TRBJ1-1; possible D gene TRBD1, 5 bases. This CDR3 contains 13 residues. Germline CDR1 reads ENHRY; CDR2 reads SYGVKD. V lost 9 bases, J lost 1 base, and 12 bases lay in between. The CDR3 DNA follows: TGTGCCATTTCTGGGACTGAGAACACTGAAGCTTTCTTT. Its translation is CAISGTENTEAFF.

V gene TRBV6-6 combines with J gene TRBJ2-7; the match to TRBD2 covers 8 bases. CDR1 MNHNY and CDR2 SVGAGI come from the germline V gene (reference sequence). The CDR3 runs to 12 residues. V lost 4 bases to trimming and J lost 4 bases; unmatched junction nucleotides: 0. The CDR3 loop reads CASSSGGYEQYF. In nucleotides, the CDR3 is TGTGCCAGCAGTTCGGGGGGGTACGAGCAGTACTTC.

The chain employs TRBV29-1 and TRBJ2-7, with D unresolved. V was trimmed by 7 bases and J by 2 bases, leaving 12 bases between them. This CDR3 has 12 amino acids. Germline loops: CDR1 SQVTM, CDR2 ANQGSEA. The CDR3 sequence: CSALEGPYEQYF. The CDR3 bases are TGCAGCGCCCTAGAAGGACCCTACGAGCAGTACTTC.

J is TRBJ2-1 and V is TRBV29-1; D gene unclear. The CDR3 is made up of 13 amino acids. Trimming pared 0 bases from V and 12 bases from J, leaving 15 bases between. Germline V gives CDR1 SQVTM, CDR2 ANQGSEA. The CDR3 DNA reads as TGCAGCGTTGAAGAGGGTTGGCTACCGGGGCAGTTCTTC. Its protein is CSVEEGWLPGQFF.

This chain uses TRBV27 with TRBJ1-1; 8 bases map to TRBD1. This CDR3 has 13 amino acids. From germline, CDR1 is MNHEY and CDR2 SMNVEV (reference sequence). The ends lost 3 bases at V and 8 bases at J; junction bases unmatched: 5. The CDR3 region has the DNA TGTGCCAGCAGTTTGGTCCGGGACAGGGAAGCTTTCTTT. This codes for CASSLVRDREAFF.

This sequence joins TRBV18 and TRBJ2-3, with a weak D call TRBD2 (6 bases). This CDR3 is built from 16 residues. Trimming cost V 5 bases and J 2 bases, with 17 bases left between them. Germline CDR1 reads KGHSH; CDR2 reads LQKENI. CDR3 sequence reads: CASSTRAAGNTDTQYF. In DNA, the CDR3 is TGTGCCAGCTCAACACGAGCGGCGGGGAACACAGATACGCAGTATTTT.

This chain uses TRBV28 with TRBJ1-3, with no clear D. V lost 3 bases to trimming and J lost 0 bases, with 3 bases between them. This CDR3 has 13 residues. Germline V gene lookup returns CDR1 MDHEN and CDR2 SYDVKM. The CDR3 bases are TGTGCCAGCAGTTTTAACTCTGGAAACACCATATATTTT. This sequence encodes CASSFNSGNTIYF.

V and J are TRBV9 and TRBJ1-1, with D hard to call. Germline V lookup: CDR1 SGDLS, CDR2 YYNGEE. V dropped 0 bases and J dropped 1 base, with 7 bases sitting between them. The CDR3 is 14 amino acids. The CDR3 DNA is TGTGCCAGCAGCGTAGACGTGGGGAACACTGAAGCTTTCTTT. Translating gives CASSVDVGNTEAFF. The entire variable domain, with the rest obtained from reference TRBV9 and TRBJ1-1, is as follows: DSGVTQTPKHLITATGQRVTLRCSPRSGDLSVYWYQQSLDQGLQFLIQYYNGEERAKGNILERFSAQQFPDLHSELNLSSLELGDSALYFCASSVDVGNTEAFFGQGTRLTVV.

V usage is TRBV30 and J usage is TRBJ2-5; 11 bases line up with TRBD2. The length of the CDR3 is 16 residues. Germline CDR1 reads GTSNPN; CDR2 reads SVGIG (reference sequence). The CDR3 DNA reads as TGTGCGGTATCGGGGCTAGCGGGGGGCTCGGGAGAGACCCAGTACTTC. Amino acid sequence: CAVSGLAGGSGETQYF.

V and J are TRBV7-9 and TRBJ1-6; 7 positions match TRBD1. Germline V gene lookup returns CDR1 SEHNR and CDR2 FQNEAQ (reference sequence). The CDR3 length is 15 residues. Trimming took 4 bases from V and 11 from J; bases not matched to a gene: 11. The CDR3 coding sequence is TGTGCCAGCAGCTCCTACGACAGGGAGGCAACACCCCTCCACTTT. Its translation is CASSSYDREATPLHF. The whole variable domain, filled in from reference TRBV7-9 and TRBJ1-6, reads DTGVSQNPRHKITKRGQNVTFRCDPISEHNRLYWYRQTLGQGPEFLTYFQNEAQLEKSRLLSDRFSAERPKGSFSTLEIQRTEQGDSAMYLCASSSYDREATPLHFGNGTRLTVT.

V usage is TRBV29-1 and J usage is TRBJ1-1, with D unresolved. The germline CDR1 and CDR2 sequences are SQVTM and ANQGSEA. The CDR3 is made up of 11 amino acids. Trimming took 0 bases from V and 10 from J, leaving 9 bases between them. This CDR3 is CSVEEATGAFF. DNA for the CDR3: TGCAGCGTTGAAGAGGCTACGGGAGCTTTCTTT.

The V call is TRBV19, the J call TRBJ2-5; 11 bases line up with TRBD1. The CDR3 extends over 15 amino acids. CDR1 is LNHDA and CDR2 is SQIVND in the germline V gene (reference sequence). Losses at the gene ends were 5 bases for V and 4 bases for J; bases not matched to a gene: 6. This CDR3 is CASSAGTGGRETQYF. CDR3 nucleotide sequence: TGTGCCAGTAGTGCCGGGACAGGGGGTCGAGAGACCCAGTACTTC.

The J gene is TRBJ2-1, the V gene TRBV6-5; D is undetermined. The CDR3 spans 15 residues. The V gene lost 3 bases and the J gene lost 7 bases, with 16 bases spanning the gap. Looked up from germline, CDR1 is MNHEY and CDR2 is SVGAGI. The CDR3 loop reads CASSYAYEGSNEQFF. The CDR3 nucleotides are TGTGCCAGCAGTTATGCTTACGAAGGCAGTAATGAGCAGTTCTTC.

This clone was seen a handful of times. The V and J genes are TRBV29-1 and TRBJ2-7; possibly TRBD1 for D (5 bases). The length of the CDR3 is 14 residues. The germline V gene encodes CDR1 SQVTM and CDR2 ANQGSEA. V was trimmed by 7 bases and J by 2 bases, leaving 18 bases between them. CDR3 coding DNA: TGCAGCGGACGTCTAAAGGGGCCACCCTACGAGCAGTACTTC. It yields the protein CSGRLKGPPYEQYF.

This clone was seen a few times. In the same sample, other DNA sequences code for this CDR3. The chain carries TRBV30 and TRBJ1-1; D is perhaps TRBD1 (5 bases). The V gene lost 4 bases and the J gene lost 5 bases, with 11 bases spanning the gap. CDR1 and CDR2 from the germline V gene are GTSNPN and SVGIG (reference sequence). This CDR3 spans 12 amino acids. CDR3 loop: CAWNFGGTEAFF. The CDR3 bases are TGTGCCTGGAATTTTGGGGGGACTGAAGCTTTCTTT.